This T cell receptor (beta chain) was documented in a study of CD8 T cells in Susac syndrome. Findings and caveats of the study: The study admitted that it had a relatively small number of individuals in its TCR sequencing and HLA analysis.

Sequencing of TCR beta was undertaken in CD8+ and CD4+ T cells derived from blood. Patients with stable or active relapsing-remitting disease, all of them treatment-naive, made up the multiple sclerosis controls. It was negative isolation that provided the CD8+ and CD4+ T cells, whereas TEMRA cells were enriched by FACS. The CDR3 covers 16 residues. Per germline, CDR1 SGHDT and CDR2 YYEEEE. The junction had 11 bases not matched to a gene; V was cut back by 1 base and J by 8 bases. Comment on this clonotype: Its antigen remains unknown.

The RNA, 0.5 to 1 ug, was put through reverse transcription using random hexamers. TCRdb independently ran MiXCR on the immunoSEQ multiplex PCR reads; one entry per CDR3 protein. The sample holds fewer than 350,000 distinct CDR3 sequences, 70% to 90% seen once. Source material: CD8+ T cells from PBMCs. V is TRBV5-6 and J is TRBJ1-4; TRBD1 agrees at 7 bases. The receptor was derived from a human donor with multiple sclerosis. The chain's CDR3 is CASSLPSSGGREKLFF. CDR3 DNA sequence: TGTGCCAGCAGCTTGCCATCGTCAGGGGGGAGGGAAAAACTGTTTTTT.